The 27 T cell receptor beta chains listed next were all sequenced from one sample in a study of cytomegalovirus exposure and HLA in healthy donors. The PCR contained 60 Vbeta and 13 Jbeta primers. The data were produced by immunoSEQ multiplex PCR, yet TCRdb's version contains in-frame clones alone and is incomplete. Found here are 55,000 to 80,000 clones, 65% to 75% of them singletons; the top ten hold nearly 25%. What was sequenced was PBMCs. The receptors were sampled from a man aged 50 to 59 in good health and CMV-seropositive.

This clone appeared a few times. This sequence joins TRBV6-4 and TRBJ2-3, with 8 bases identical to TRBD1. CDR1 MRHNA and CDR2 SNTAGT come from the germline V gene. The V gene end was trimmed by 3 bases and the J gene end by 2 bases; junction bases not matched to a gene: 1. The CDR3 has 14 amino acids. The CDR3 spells CASSEGQDTDTQYF. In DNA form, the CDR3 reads TGTGCCAGCAGTGAGGGACAGGACACAGATACGCAGTATTTT.

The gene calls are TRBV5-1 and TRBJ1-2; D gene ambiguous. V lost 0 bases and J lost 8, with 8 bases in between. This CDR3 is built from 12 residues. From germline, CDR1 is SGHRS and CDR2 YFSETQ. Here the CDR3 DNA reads TGCGCCAGCAGCTTGGGTGGAGAAGGCTACACCTTC. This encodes CASSLGGEGYTF.

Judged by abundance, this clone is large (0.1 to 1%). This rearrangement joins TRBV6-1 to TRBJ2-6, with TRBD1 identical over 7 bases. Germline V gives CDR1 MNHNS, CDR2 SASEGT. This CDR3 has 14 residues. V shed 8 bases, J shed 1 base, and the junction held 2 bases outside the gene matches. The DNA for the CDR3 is TGTGCCAGCGGGACAGCATCTGGGGCCAACGTCCTGACTTTC. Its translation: CASGTASGANVLTF.

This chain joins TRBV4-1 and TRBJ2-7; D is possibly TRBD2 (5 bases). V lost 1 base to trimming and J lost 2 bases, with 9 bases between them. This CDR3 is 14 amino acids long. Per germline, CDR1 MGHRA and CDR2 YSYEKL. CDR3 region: CASSQVLAPYEQYF. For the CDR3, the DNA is TGCGCCAGCAGCCAAGTCTTAGCGCCCTACGAGCAGTACTTC.

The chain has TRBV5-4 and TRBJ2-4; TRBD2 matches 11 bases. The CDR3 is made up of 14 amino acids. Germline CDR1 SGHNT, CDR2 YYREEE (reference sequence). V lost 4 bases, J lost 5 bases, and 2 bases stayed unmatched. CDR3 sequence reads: CASSLAGGENIQYF. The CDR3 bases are TGTGCCAGCAGCCTAGCGGGAGGAGAAAACATTCAGTACTTC.

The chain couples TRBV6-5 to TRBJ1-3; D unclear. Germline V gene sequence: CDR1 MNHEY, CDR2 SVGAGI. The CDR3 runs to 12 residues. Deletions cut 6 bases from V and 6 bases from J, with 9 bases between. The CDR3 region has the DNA TGTGCCAGCAGCCCGAGAGAAAACACCATATATTTT. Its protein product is CASSPRENTIYF.

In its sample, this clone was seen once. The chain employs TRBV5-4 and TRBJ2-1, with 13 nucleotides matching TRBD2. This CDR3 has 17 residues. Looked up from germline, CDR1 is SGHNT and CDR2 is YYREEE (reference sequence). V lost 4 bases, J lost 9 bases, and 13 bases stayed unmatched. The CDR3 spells CASSHVTSGRIAIEQFF. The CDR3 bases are TGTGCCAGCAGCCACGTGACTAGCGGGAGGATTGCGATTGAGCAGTTCTTC.

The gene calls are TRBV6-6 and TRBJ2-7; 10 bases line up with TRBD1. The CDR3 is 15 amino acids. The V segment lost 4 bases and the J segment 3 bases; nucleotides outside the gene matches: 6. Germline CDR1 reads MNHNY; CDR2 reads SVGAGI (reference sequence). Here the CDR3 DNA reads TGTGCCAGCAGTTGGGGACAGGGGAGTATCTACGAGCAGTACTTC. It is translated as CASSWGQGSIYEQYF.

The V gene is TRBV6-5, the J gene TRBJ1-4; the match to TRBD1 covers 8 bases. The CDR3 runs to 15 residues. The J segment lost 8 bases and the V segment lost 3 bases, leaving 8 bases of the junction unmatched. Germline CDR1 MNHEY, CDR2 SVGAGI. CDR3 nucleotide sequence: TGTGCCAGCAGTTATTCAGGGGGCCTAGGAGAAAAACTGTTTTTT. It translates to CASSYSGGLGEKLFF.

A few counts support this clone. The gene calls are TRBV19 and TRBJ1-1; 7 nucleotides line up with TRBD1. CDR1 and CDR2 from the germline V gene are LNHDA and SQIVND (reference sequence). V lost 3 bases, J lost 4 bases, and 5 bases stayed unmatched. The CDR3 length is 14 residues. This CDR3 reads CASSMRPGGTEAFF. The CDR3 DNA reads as TGTGCCAGTAGTATGAGGCCAGGGGGCACTGAAGCTTTCTTT.

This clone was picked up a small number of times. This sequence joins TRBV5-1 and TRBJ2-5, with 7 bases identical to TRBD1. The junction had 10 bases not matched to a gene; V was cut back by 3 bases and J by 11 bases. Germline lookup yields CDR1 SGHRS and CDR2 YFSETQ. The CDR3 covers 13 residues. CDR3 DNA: TGCGCCAGCAGCTACTTAGGGGGCCTTCATCAGTACTTC. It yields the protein CASSYLGGLHQYF. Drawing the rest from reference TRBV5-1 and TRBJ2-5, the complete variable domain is KAGVTQTPRYLIKTRGQQVTLSCSPISGHRSVSWYQQTPGQGLQFLFEYFSETQRNKGNFPGRFSGRQFSNSRSEMNVSTLELGDSALYLCASSYLGGLHQYFGPGTRLLVL.

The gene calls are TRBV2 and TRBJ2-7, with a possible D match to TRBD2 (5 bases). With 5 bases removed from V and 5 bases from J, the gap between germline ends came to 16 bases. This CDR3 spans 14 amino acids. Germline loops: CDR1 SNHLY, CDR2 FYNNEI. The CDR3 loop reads CASSWTYRLNEQYF. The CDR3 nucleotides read TGTGCCAGCAGTTGGACTTACCGTCTCAACGAGCAGTACTTC.

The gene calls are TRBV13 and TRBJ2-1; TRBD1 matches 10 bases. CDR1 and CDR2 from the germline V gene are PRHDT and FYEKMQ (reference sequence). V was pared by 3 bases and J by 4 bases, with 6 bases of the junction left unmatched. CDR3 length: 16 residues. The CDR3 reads CASSFGTGDIYNEQFF. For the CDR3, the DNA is TGTGCCAGCAGCTTTGGGACAGGGGATATATACAATGAGCAGTTCTTC.

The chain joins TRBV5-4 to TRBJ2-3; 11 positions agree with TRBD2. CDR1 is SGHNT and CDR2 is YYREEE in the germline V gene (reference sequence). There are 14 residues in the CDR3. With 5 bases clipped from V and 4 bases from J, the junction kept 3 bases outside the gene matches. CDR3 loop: CASSTSGGADTQYF. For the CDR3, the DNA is TGTGCCAGCAGTACTAGCGGGGGCGCAGATACGCAGTATTTT.

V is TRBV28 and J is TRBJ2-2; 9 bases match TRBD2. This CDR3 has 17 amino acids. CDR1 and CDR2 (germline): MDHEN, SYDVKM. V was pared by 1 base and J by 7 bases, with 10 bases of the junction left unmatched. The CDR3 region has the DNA TGTGCCAGCAGTTTATCCCGACTAGCGGCCCGGGACGGGGAGCTGTTTTTT. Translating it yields CASSLSRLAARDGELFF.

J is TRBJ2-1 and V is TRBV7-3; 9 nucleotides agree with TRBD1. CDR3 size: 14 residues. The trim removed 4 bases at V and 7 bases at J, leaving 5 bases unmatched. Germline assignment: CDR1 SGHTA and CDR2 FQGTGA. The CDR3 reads CASSSGQGENEQFF. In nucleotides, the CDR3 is TGTGCCAGCAGCTCGGGACAGGGTGAGAATGAGCAGTTCTTC.

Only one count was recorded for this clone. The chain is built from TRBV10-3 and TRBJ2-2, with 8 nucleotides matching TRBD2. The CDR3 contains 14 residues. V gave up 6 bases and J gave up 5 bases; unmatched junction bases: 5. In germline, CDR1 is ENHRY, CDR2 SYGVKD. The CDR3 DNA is TGTGCCATCAGGGAGGCGGGGGGAACCGGGGAGCTGTTTTTT. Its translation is CAIREAGGTGELFF.

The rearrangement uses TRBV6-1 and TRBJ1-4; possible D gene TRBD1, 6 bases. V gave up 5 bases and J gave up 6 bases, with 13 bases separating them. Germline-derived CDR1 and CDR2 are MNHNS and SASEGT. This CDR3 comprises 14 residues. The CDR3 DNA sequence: TGTGCCAGCAGTACAGGGTCCAGTGATGAAAAACTGTTTTTT. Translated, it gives CASSTGSSDEKLFF.

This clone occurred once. The CDR3: CASSLGDSPSNQPQHF. The CDR3 nucleotides are TGTGCCAGCAGCCTTGGGGACAGCCCCAGCAATCAGCCCCAGCATTTT. The V gene is TRBV9, the J gene TRBJ1-5; 7 nucleotides line up with TRBD1. The CDR3 is 16 amino acids. V trimming: 4 bases; J trimming: 1 base; junction bases outside the gene matches: 8. Germline CDR1 is SGDLS and CDR2 is YYNGEE.

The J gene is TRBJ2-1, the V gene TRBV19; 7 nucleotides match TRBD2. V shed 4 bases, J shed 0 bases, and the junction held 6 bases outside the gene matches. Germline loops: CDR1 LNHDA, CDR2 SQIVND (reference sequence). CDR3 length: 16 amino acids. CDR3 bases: TGTGCCAGTAGTAAGCGAGCGGGACGCTCCTACAATGAGCAGTTCTTC. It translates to CASSKRAGRSYNEQFF.

CDR3 amino acids: CASSLDWGLNTGELFF. The CDR3 region has the DNA TGCGCCAGCAGCTTGGACTGGGGGCTGAACACCGGGGAGCTGTTTTTT. The chain combines TRBV5-1 with TRBJ2-2; possibly TRBD1 for D (6 bases). The CDR3 covers 16 residues. CDR1 is SGHRS, CDR2 YFSETQ, per germline. V dropped 0 bases and J dropped 1 base, with 10 bases sitting between them.

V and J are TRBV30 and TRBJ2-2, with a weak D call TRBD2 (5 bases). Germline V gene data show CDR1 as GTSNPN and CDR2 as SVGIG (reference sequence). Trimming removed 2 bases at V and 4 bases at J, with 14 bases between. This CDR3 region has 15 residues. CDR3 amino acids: CAWSSLPAGTGELFF. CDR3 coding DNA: TGTGCCTGGAGTTCCCTACCCGCGGGCACCGGGGAGCTGTTTTTT.

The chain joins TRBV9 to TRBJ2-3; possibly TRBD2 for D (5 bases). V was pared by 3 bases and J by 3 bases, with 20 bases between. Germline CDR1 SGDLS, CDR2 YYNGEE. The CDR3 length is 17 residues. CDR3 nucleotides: TGTGCCAGCAGCGGCCGGACTTTCGCGGAAAGAACAGATACGCAGTATTTT. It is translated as CASSGRTFAERTDTQYF. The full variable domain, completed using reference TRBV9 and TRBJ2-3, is DSGVTQTPKHLITATGQRVTLRCSPRSGDLSVYWYQQSLDQGLQFLIQYYNGEERAKGNILERFSAQQFPDLHSELNLSSLELGDSALYFCASSGRTFAERTDTQYFGPGTRLTVL.

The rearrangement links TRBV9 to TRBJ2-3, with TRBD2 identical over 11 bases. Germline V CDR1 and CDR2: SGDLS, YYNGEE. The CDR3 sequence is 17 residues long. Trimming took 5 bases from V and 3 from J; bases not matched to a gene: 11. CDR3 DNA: TGTGCCAGCAGTGATCGACTAGCGGGACTGGGGACAGATACGCAGTATTTT. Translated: CASSDRLAGLGTDTQYF.

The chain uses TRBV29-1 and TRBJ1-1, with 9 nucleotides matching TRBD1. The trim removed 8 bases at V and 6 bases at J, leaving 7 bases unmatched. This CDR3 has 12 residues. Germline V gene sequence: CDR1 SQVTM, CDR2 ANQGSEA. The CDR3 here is CSYGQGRSEAFF. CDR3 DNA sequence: TGCAGCTACGGACAGGGGAGGTCTGAAGCTTTCTTT.

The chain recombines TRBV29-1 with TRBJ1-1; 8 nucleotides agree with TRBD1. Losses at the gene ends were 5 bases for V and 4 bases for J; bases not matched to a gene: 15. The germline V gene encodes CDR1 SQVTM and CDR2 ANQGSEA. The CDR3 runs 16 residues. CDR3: CSVLLAVGTGFTEAFF. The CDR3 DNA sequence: TGCAGCGTTCTGCTCGCCGTGGGGACAGGTTTCACTGAAGCTTTCTTT. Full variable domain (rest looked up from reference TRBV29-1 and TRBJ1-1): SAVISQKPSRDICQRGTSLTIQCQVDSQVTMMFWYRQQPGQSLTLIATANQGSEATYESGFVIDKFPISRPNLTFSTLTVSNMSPEDSSIYLCSVLLAVGTGFTEAFFGQGTRLTVV.

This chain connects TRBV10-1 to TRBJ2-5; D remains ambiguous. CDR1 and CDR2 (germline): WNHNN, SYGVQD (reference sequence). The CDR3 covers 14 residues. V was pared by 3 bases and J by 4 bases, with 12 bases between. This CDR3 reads CASSDEPESETQYF. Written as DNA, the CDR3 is TGCGCCAGCAGTGATGAACCTGAGTCAGAGACCCAGTACTTC.